This T cell receptor beta chain was observed in a study of blood T cell repertoires in COVID-19. As for the study in general: Researchers got acute and convalescent COVID-19 samples from the United States, Italy and Spain. Sources were T cells, B-cell-depleted T cells, or PBMCs; the material itself was cDNA or gDNA.

The CDR3 extends over 12 amino acids. Trimming at V came to 7 bases and at J to 0 bases, leaving 1 base not matched to a gene. Germline V gene sequence: CDR1 SQVTM, CDR2 ANQGSEA. In the original analysis: Quantification of nucleated cells was approximated via reference gene primer amplification. The protocol was immunoSEQ multiplex PCR, while the TCRdb copy is restricted to in-frame clones and leaves out a portion. The DNA was the basis for D and trimming; V, J and clone size are from that table. The sample shows roughly 42,000 clones, approximately 85% of them seen only once. This clonotype was obtained from a human donor in a cohort sampled during active COVID-19. V gene TRBV29-1 combines with J gene TRBJ1-1; 8 bases agree with TRBD1. Material for sequencing was peripheral blood. In DNA, the CDR3 is TGCAGCGGACAGGGGCTGAACACTGAAGCTTTCTTT. It translates to CSGQGLNTEAFF.